What follows describes a single T cell receptor (beta chain). Its antigen is still unknown. For sequencing, an Illumina HiSeq 2000 was employed. TCR beta cDNA libraries were prepared using 5'RACE template switching, which introduced a universal primer site and unique molecular identifiers. Priming for cDNA synthesis came from the TCR beta constant segment, and two successive PCR amplification steps followed. The study's own analysis went as follows. MIGEC handled demultiplexing of the reads and grouping by UMI, while MiTCR was used to assemble and quantify clonotypes. To remove erroneous sequences, TCR cDNA sequences were retained only when supported by two or more reads. The tcR package was used for downstream repertoire analysis, with clonotypes matched between fractions based on CDR3 nucleotide sequence plus V segment. VDJmatch was used to annotate antigen specificity against VDJdb, with one amino acid substitution allowed in CDR3. The reads went through TCRdb reprocessing, and each CDR3 protein sequence gets one entry with no DNA. The V and J calls reflect TCRdb's pipeline rather than the authors' work. The sample's table covers 350,000 to 450,000 distinct CDR3 sequences. In total, the top ten clones hold around 5% of the sample.

These data are taken from a study of T cells expressing NK-cell markers (dated by TCRdb to the early 2020s). As for the study more broadly: Three sorted T-cell subsets (CD3+CD56+NKG2C+, CD3+CD56+NKG2C- and CD3+CD56-NKG2C+) from about 8 donors had their TCR beta-chain repertoires profiled. Among the eight sequenced donors, seven were HCMV-seropositive and one was HCMV-seronegative. The eight sequenced donors were randomly selected healthy volunteers, three men and five women. The libraries were sequenced on Illumina HiSeq 2000/2500, MiSeq or NextSeq, producing 2 x 150 bp reads. General study outcomes and caveats: Whether the expanded NKG2C-expressing T cell clones were specific for HCMV antigens was left unclear. In roughly 6 donors, the dominant CD3+CD56+NKG2C+ clonotypes ranked among the top 10 CD8+ clonotypes, making up roughly 1.0-8% of CD8+ T cells. Those dominant clonotypes were again the most abundant among CD3+CD56-NKG2C+ cells in several donors, at roughly 25-65%.

HCMV-specific IgG was detected in serum with a commercial ELISA kit to determine HCMV serostatus. Peripheral blood mononuclear cells were isolated from blood by Ficoll density gradient centrifugation. From the cysteine up to the phenylalanine, the CDR3 has a length of 15 residues. The entry carries no DNA sequence. Per the germline V gene (reference sequence), SGHKS is the CDR1 and YYEKEE is the CDR2. The sequence links TRBV5-5 to TRBJ2-7; TCRdb reports TRBD2, a call that lacks DNA to check it against. The material sequenced was blood T cells: a sorted CD56 or NKG2C T cell subset, CD4+ or CD8+ T cells, or bulk PBMC T cells (not recorded which). This TCR came from a man between 18 and 69 years old in good health. This receptor carries the CDR3 CASSLGGLTRYEQYF.